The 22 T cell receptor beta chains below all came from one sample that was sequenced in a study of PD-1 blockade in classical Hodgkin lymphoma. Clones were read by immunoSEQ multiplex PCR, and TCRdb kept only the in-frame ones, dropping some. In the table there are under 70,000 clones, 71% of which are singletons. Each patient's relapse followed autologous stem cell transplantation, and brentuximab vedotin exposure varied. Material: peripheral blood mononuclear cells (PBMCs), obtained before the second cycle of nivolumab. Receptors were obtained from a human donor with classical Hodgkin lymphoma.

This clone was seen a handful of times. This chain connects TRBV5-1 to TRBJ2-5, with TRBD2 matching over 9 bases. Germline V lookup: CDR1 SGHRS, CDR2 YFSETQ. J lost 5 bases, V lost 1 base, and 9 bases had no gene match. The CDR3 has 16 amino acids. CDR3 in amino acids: CASSLSQRGVVETQYF. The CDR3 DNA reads TGCGCCAGCAGCTTGTCCCAGCGGGGGGTGGTGGAGACCCAGTACTTC.

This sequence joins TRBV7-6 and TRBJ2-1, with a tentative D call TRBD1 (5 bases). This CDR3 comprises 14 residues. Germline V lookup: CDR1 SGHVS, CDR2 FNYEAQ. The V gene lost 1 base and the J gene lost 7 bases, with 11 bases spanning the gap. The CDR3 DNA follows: TGTGCCAGCAGCTTAGTTCCAGGGCCTAATGAGCAGTTCTTC. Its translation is CASSLVPGPNEQFF.

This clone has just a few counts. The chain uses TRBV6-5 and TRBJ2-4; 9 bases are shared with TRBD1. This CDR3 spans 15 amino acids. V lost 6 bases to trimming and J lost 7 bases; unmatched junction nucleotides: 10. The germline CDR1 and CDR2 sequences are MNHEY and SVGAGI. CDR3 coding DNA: TGTGCCAGCAGGGAACAACAGGGGGCGCGGAACATTCAGTACTTC. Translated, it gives CASREQQGARNIQYF.

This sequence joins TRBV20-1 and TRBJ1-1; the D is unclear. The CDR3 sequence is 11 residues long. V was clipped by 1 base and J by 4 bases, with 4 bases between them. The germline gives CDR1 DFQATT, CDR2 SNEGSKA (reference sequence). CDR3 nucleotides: TGCAGTGCTAGAGGGAGCACTGAAGCTTTCTTT. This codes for CSARGSTEAFF.

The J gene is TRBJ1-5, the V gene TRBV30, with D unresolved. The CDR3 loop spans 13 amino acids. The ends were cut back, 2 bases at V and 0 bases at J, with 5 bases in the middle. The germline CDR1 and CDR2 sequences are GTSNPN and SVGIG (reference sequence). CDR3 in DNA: TGTGCCTGGAGTCCCCATAGCAATCAGCCCCAGCATTTT. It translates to CAWSPHSNQPQHF.

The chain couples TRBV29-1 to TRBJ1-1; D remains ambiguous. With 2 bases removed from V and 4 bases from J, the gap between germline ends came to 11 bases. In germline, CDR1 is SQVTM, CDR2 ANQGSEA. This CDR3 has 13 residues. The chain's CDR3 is CSVEWAIGTEAFF. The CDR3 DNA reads TGCAGCGTTGAATGGGCGATCGGCACTGAAGCTTTCTTT.

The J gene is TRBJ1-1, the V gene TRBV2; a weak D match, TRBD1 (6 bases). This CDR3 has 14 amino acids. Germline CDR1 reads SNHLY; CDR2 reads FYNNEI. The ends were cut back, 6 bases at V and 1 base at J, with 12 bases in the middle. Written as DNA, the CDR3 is TGTGCCAGCAGGAAGGGGGGGCAGAACACTGAAGCTTTCTTT. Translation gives CASRKGGQNTEAFF.

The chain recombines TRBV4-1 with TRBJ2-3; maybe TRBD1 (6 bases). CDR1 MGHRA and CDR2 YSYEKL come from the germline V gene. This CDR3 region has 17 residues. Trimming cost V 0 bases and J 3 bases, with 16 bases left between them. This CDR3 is CASSQEGQPRETDTQYF. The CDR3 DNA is TGCGCCAGCAGCCAAGAAGGACAGCCGAGGGAAACAGATACGCAGTATTTT.

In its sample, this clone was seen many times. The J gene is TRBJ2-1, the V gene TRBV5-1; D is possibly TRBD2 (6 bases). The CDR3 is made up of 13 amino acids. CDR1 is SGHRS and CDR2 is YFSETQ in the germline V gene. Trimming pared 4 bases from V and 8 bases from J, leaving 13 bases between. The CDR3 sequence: CASSPREVDEQFF. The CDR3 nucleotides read TGCGCCAGCAGCCCTAGGGAGGTCGATGAGCAGTTCTTC.

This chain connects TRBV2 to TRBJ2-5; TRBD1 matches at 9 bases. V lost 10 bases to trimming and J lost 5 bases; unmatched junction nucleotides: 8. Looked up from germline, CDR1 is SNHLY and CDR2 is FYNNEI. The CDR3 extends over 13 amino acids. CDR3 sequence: CATWDRARETQYF. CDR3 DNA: TGTGCCACATGGGACAGGGCGCGGGAGACCCAGTACTTC.

The CDR3 DNA is TGTGCCTCACGAACCTCCTACAATGAGCAGTTCTTC. It translates to CASRTSYNEQFF. The chain couples TRBV6-5 to TRBJ2-1, with D hard to call. The germline V gene encodes CDR1 MNHEY and CDR2 SVGAGI. Between the trimmed V and J ends, which lost 11 bases and 0 bases, there was a span of 8 bases. The CDR3 is 12 residues long.

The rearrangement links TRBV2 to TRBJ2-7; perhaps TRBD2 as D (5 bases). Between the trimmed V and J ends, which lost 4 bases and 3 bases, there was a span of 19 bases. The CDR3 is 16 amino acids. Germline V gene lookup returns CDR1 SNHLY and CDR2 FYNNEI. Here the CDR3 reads CASSVLGLGSGYEQYF. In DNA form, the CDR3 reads TGTGCCAGCAGTGTCCTCGGACTGGGATCGGGCTACGAGCAGTACTTC.

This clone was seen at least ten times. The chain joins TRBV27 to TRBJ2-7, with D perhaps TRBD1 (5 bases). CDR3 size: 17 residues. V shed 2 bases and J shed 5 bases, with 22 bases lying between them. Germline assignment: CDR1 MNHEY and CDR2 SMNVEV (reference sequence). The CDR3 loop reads CASSLPPTQGLTHEQYF. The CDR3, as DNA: TGTGCCAGCAGTTTACCCCCTACTCAGGGCCTCACCCACGAGCAGTACTTC.

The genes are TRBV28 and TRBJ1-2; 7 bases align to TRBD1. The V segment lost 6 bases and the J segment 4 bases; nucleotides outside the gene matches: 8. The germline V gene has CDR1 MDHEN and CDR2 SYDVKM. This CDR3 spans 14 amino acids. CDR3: CASSNRDRPYGYTF. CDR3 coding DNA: TGTGCCAGCAGCAACCGGGACAGACCCTATGGCTACACCTTC.

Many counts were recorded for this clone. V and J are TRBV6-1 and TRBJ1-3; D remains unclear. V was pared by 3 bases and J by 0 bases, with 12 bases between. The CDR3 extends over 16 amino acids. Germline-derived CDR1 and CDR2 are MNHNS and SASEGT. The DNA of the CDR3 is TGTGCCAGCAGTGATCGCACCCCAGGCTCTGGAAACACCATATATTTT. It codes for CASSDRTPGSGNTIYF.

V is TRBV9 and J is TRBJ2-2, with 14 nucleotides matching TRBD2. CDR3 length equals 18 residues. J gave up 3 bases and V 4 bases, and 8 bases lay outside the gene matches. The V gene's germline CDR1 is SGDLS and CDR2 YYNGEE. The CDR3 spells CASSPLGLAGVDTGELFF. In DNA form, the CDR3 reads TGTGCCAGCAGCCCCTTGGGACTAGCGGGAGTCGACACCGGGGAGCTGTTTTTT.

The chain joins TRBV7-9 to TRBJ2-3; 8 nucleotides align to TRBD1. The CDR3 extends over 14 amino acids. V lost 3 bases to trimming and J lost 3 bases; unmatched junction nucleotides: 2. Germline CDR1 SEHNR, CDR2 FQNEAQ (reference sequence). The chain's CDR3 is CASSFRDRTDTQYF. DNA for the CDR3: TGTGCCAGCAGCTTTAGGGACAGGACAGATACGCAGTATTTT.

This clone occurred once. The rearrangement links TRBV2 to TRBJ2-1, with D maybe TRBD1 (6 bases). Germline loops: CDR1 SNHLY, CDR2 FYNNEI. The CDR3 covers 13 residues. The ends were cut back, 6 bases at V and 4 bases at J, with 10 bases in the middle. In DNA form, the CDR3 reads TGTGCCAGCAGGGACAGCGTTTACAATGAGCAGTTCTTC. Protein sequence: CASRDSVYNEQFF.

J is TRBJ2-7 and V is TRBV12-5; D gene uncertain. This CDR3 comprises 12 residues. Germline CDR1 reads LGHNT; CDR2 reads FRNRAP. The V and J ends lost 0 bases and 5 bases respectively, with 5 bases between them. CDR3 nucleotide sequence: TGTGCTAGTGGTTTGGTAATCAACGAGCAGTACTTC. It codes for CASGLVINEQYF. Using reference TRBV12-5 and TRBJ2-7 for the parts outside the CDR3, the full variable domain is DARVTQTPRHKVTEMGQEVTMRCQPILGHNTVFWYRQTMMQGLELLAYFRNRAPLDDSGMPKDRFSAEMPDATLATLKIQPSEPRDSAVYFCASGLVINEQYFGPGTRLTVT.

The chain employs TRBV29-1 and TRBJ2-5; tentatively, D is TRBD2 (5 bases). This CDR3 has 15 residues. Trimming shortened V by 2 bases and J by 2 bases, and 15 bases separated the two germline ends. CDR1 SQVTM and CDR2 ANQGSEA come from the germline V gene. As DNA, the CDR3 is TGCAGCGTTGAATTTGTCTATCGGGGACAAGAGACCCAGTACTTC. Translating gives CSVEFVYRGQETQYF.

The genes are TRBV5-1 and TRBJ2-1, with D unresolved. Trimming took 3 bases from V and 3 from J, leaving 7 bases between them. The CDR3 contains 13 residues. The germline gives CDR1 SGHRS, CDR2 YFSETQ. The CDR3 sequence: CASSSDVYNEQFF. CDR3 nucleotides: TGCGCCAGCAGCTCGGACGTCTACAATGAGCAGTTCTTC.

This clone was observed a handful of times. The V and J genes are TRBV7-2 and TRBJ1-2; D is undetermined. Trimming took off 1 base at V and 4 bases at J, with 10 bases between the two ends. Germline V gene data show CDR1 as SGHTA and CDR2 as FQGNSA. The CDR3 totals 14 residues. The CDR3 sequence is CASSLDSLVYGYTF. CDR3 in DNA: TGTGCCAGCAGCTTAGACAGCCTGGTCTATGGCTACACCTTC.